These 27 T cell receptor beta chains were all obtained from the same sample, sequenced in a study of technical replicates of blood from a handful of donors. The repertoire was sequenced with immunoSEQ multiplex PCR; TCRdb's copy has only in-frame clones and lacks some. The repertoire holds 80,000 to 85,000 clones, about 88% seen once, with approximately 0.39% in the top ten. What was sequenced was T cells isolated from PBMCs. The source is a human donor in good health.

The V gene is TRBV19, the J gene TRBJ1-5; no clear D gene. The CDR3 contains 13 residues. The ends were cut back, 1 base at V and 2 bases at J, with 3 bases in the middle. The germline CDR1 and CDR2 sequences are LNHDA and SQIVND (reference sequence). This chain's CDR3 is CASSIAGNQPQHF. CDR3 sequence (DNA): TGTGCCAGTAGTATAGCCGGCAATCAGCCCCAGCATTTT.

Comments on this clone: Distinct nucleotide sequences in the sample also encode this CDR3. This chain joins TRBV9 and TRBJ1-3; perhaps TRBD1 as D (6 bases). V was pared by 3 bases and J by 4 bases, with 14 bases between. The CDR3 extends over 15 amino acids. Germline CDR1 reads SGDLS; CDR2 reads YYNGEE. In nucleotides, the CDR3 is TGTGCCAGCAGCGCCACAGGGTTCTCCGGAAACACCATATATTTT. This translates into CASSATGFSGNTIYF.

This chain connects TRBV29-1 to TRBJ2-5; 9 nucleotides line up with TRBD2. J lost 3 bases, V lost 3 bases, and 5 bases had no gene match. Germline CDR1 reads SQVTM; CDR2 reads ANQGSEA. This CDR3 has 14 amino acids. The CDR3 sequence is CSVEPGLAEETQYF. CDR3 nucleotides: TGCAGCGTTGAGCCGGGACTAGCAGAAGAGACCCAGTACTTC.

The chain recombines TRBV5-4 with TRBJ2-1; D remains ambiguous. The CDR3 covers 13 residues. CDR1 SGHNT and CDR2 YYREEE come from the germline V gene (reference sequence). Trimming pared 8 bases from V and 0 bases from J, leaving 9 bases between. This chain's CDR3 is CASTYSSYNEQFF. The CDR3 DNA follows: TGTGCCAGTACCTATAGCTCCTACAATGAGCAGTTCTTC.

This clone showed up just once. The V and J genes are TRBV13 and TRBJ2-5; the D gene is possibly TRBD2 (5 bases). CDR1 and CDR2 from the germline V gene are PRHDT and FYEKMQ (reference sequence). V was pared by 1 base and J by 5 bases, with 20 bases between. This CDR3 has 17 amino acids. DNA of the CDR3: TGTGCCAGCAGCTTAGTCGGGCTAGTAGGGAGAATGGAGACCCAGTACTTC. Translating it yields CASSLVGLVGRMETQYF.

The gene calls are TRBV5-6 and TRBJ2-7; 12 bases match TRBD2. V lost 6 bases to trimming and J lost 5 bases; unmatched junction nucleotides: 6. CDR1 and CDR2 from the germline V gene are SGHDT and YYEEEE. CDR3 length equals 14 residues. The CDR3 is CASTETSGRHEQYF. The CDR3 bases are TGTGCCAGCACCGAGACTAGCGGGAGACACGAGCAGTACTTC.

V and J are TRBV2 and TRBJ1-2, with no clear D. There are 14 residues in the CDR3. The V end lost 8 bases, the J end lost 8 bases, and 21 bases lay between the germline ends. Germline V gene data show CDR1 as SNHLY and CDR2 as FYNNEI. CDR3: CASLFIEREPGYTF. CDR3 nucleotides: TGTGCCAGCCTCTTCATCGAACGAGAGCCCGGCTACACCTTC.

A few counts support this clone. The V gene is TRBV6-5, the J gene TRBJ1-5; 8 positions match TRBD1. The CDR3 has 15 residues. CDR1 is MNHEY and CDR2 is SVGAGI in the germline V gene. The J segment lost 4 bases and the V segment lost 6 bases, leaving 8 bases of the junction unmatched. In DNA, the CDR3 is TGTGCCAGCAGCACTGGACAGGGCCGAAATCAGCCCCAGCATTTT. This codes for CASSTGQGRNQPQHF.

The rearrangement joins TRBV18 to TRBJ1-2; D is ambiguous. Per germline, CDR1 KGHSH and CDR2 LQKENI. Trimming removed 5 bases from V and 1 base from J, with 8 bases in between. CDR3 length equals 13 residues. CDR3 nucleotides: TGTGCCAGCTCAAGGGAGTTTAACTATGGCTACACCTTC. Protein: CASSREFNYGYTF.

The chain has TRBV13 and TRBJ2-1, with 10 bases aligning to TRBD2. CDR3 length: 18 amino acids. Trimming at V came to 2 bases and at J to 9 bases, leaving 16 bases not matched to a gene. Germline CDR1 is PRHDT and CDR2 is FYEKMQ (reference sequence). CDR3 loop: CASSLTTGLAVAQGEQFF. The CDR3 coding sequence is TGTGCCAGCAGCTTAACGACTGGACTAGCGGTAGCACAAGGTGAGCAGTTCTTC.

The J gene is TRBJ1-1, the V gene TRBV13; D not certain. The CDR3 covers 13 residues. V was cut by 0 bases and J by 4 bases, with 6 bases left in between. Per germline, CDR1 PRHDT and CDR2 FYEKMQ (reference sequence). The CDR3 spells CASSLGASTEAFF. The DNA for the CDR3 is TGTGCCAGCAGCTTAGGGGCTTCCACTGAAGCTTTCTTT.

The chain links TRBV29-1 to TRBJ2-2; unclear D gene. The CDR3 is made up of 13 amino acids. V was pared by 7 bases and J by 2 bases, with 11 bases between. Per the germline V gene, CDR1 is SQVTM and CDR2 is ANQGSEA. CDR3 protein: CSATSFNTGELFF. DNA of the CDR3: TGCAGCGCGACTTCATTTAACACCGGGGAGCTGTTTTTT.

This rearrangement joins TRBV5-1 to TRBJ1-1; D not certain. The ends were cut back, 4 bases at V and 1 base at J, with 8 bases in the middle. CDR1 is SGHRS and CDR2 is YFSETQ in the germline V gene. CDR3 size: 13 residues. In nucleotides, the CDR3 is TGCGCCAGCAGCCTTACAGCGAACACTGAAGCTTTCTTT. Translated: CASSLTANTEAFF.

The chain is built from TRBV9 and TRBJ2-1; D not resolved. V was clipped by 0 bases and J by 9 bases, with 13 bases between them. The CDR3 extends over 14 amino acids. Germline V gene lookup returns CDR1 SGDLS and CDR2 YYNGEE. The CDR3 region is CASSVAGSYVEQFF. The CDR3 DNA reads TGTGCCAGCAGCGTAGCGGGTAGTTATGTTGAGCAGTTCTTC.

The chain links TRBV28 to TRBJ2-5, with a possible D match to TRBD1 (6 bases). Germline CDR1 and CDR2: MDHEN and SYDVKM. The ends were cut back, 5 bases at V and 2 bases at J, with 18 bases in the middle. This CDR3 spans 16 amino acids. The CDR3 reads CASSPLGQIIQETQYF. As DNA, the CDR3 is TGTGCCAGCAGTCCCCTTGGACAGATTATTCAAGAGACCCAGTACTTC.

CDR3 in amino acids: CASSFRGVGGELFF. CDR3 nucleotide sequence: TGTGCCAGCAGTTTTAGGGGCGTCGGAGGGGAGCTGTTTTTT. The chain combines TRBV27 with TRBJ2-2, with D possibly being TRBD1 (5 bases). CDR1 and CDR2 (germline): MNHEY, SMNVEV (reference sequence). The CDR3 length is 14 residues. V dropped 3 bases and J dropped 8 bases, with 13 bases sitting between them.

The chain recombines TRBV4-1 with TRBJ1-1; the match to TRBD1 covers 7 bases. Germline lookup yields CDR1 MGHRA and CDR2 YSYEKL. The CDR3 spans 16 residues. V trimming: 1 base; J trimming: 7 bases; junction bases outside the gene matches: 12. This CDR3 reads CASSQVPSGTADEAFF. The CDR3 DNA sequence: TGCGCCAGCAGCCAAGTCCCATCGGGGACAGCAGATGAAGCTTTCTTT.

The rearrangement joins TRBV28 to TRBJ2-3, with 7 bases identical to TRBD2. V trimming: 5 bases; J trimming: 6 bases; junction bases outside the gene matches: 8. Germline V lookup: CDR1 MDHEN, CDR2 SYDVKM. The CDR3 contains 14 residues. CDR3 DNA: TGTGCCAGCAGTGAGCGGGAAAGGCAGGATACGCAGTATTTT. It yields the protein CASSERERQDTQYF.

The genes are TRBV7-2 and TRBJ1-5; D might be TRBD1 (5 bases). This CDR3 is built from 15 residues. V lost 1 base to trimming and J lost 0 bases, with 7 bases between them. Germline V gives CDR1 SGHTA, CDR2 FQGNSA. CDR3 protein: CASSLDRYSNQPQHF. The CDR3 nucleotides are TGTGCCAGCAGCTTAGACAGGTATAGCAATCAGCCCCAGCATTTT.

The CDR3 DNA is TGTGCCAGCAGCGTAGCTGGGGGACAGGGGGGAAGCGAGCAGTACTTC. Amino acid sequence: CASSVAGGQGGSEQYF. The rearrangement joins TRBV9 to TRBJ2-7, with 11 bases identical to TRBD1. Germline values: CDR1 SGDLS, CDR2 YYNGEE. V shed 0 bases and J 6 bases; nucleotides not matched to a gene: 8. The CDR3 spans 16 residues.

The chain carries TRBV25-1 and TRBJ1-5; D not resolved. This CDR3 spans 14 amino acids. With 6 bases removed from V and 5 bases from J, the gap between germline ends came to 14 bases. Germline V gene data show CDR1 as MGHDK and CDR2 as SYGVNS. For the CDR3, the DNA is TGTGCCAGCAGATCGTCGGGAATCGATCAGCCCCAGCATTTT. This translates into CASRSSGIDQPQHF.

V and J are TRBV15 and TRBJ2-5; TRBD1 agrees at 7 bases. Germline V gives CDR1 LNHNV, CDR2 YYDKDF (reference sequence). J gave up 0 bases and V 3 bases, and 4 bases lay outside the gene matches. The CDR3 extends over 15 amino acids. CDR3 coding DNA: TGTGCCACCAGCAGGTTAGACAGGGACCAAGAGACCCAGTACTTC. It codes for CATSRLDRDQETQYF. The entire variable domain, with the rest obtained from reference TRBV15 and TRBJ2-5, is as follows: DAMVIQNPRYQVTQFGKPVTLSCSQTLNHNVMYWYQQKSSQAPKLLFHYYDKDFNNEADTPDNFQSRRPNTSFCFLDIRSPGLGDTAMYLCATSRLDRDQETQYFGPGTRLLVL.

Here the CDR3 reads CAWSVVGATEAFF. CDR3 in DNA: TGTGCCTGGAGTGTAGTGGGGGCCACTGAAGCTTTCTTT. V usage is TRBV30 and J usage is TRBJ1-1, with D perhaps TRBD1 (6 bases). The germline V and J ends were trimmed by 0 bases and 4 bases, with 9 bases remaining between them. The germline V gene encodes CDR1 GTSNPN and CDR2 SVGIG (reference sequence). CDR3 length: 13 amino acids.

This clone has a handful of counts. This chain links TRBV6-1 with TRBJ1-5, with D unclear. Trimming removed 8 bases from V and 2 bases from J, with 13 bases in between. This CDR3 has 14 amino acids. Germline CDR1 reads MNHNS; CDR2 reads SASEGT. The CDR3 region is CASLRTGGNQPQHF. The CDR3 DNA is TGTGCCAGCTTACGAACGGGAGGCAATCAGCCCCAGCATTTT.

The chain is built from TRBV4-2 and TRBJ2-7; tentative D call: TRBD2 (6 bases). CDR1 is LGHNA and CDR2 is YNFKEQ in the germline V gene. The CDR3 contains 12 residues. Trimming removed 5 bases at V and 4 bases at J, with 9 bases between. In DNA form, the CDR3 reads TGTGCCAGCAGCATTAGCGGTTACGAGCAGTACTTC. Translating gives CASSISGYEQYF.

The chain uses TRBV7-3 and TRBJ2-6; weak D call: TRBD2 (5 bases). CDR3 length: 14 residues. V was clipped by 4 bases and J by 1 base, with 5 bases between them. CDR1 and CDR2 (germline): SGHTA, FQGTGA. The CDR3 DNA reads TGTGCCAGCAGCTCGGGGTCTGGGGCCAACGTCCTGACTTTC. This encodes CASSSGSGANVLTF.

This chain uses TRBV29-1 with TRBJ2-7, with D maybe TRBD1 (6 bases). With 4 bases removed from V and 5 bases from J, the gap between germline ends came to 15 bases. The CDR3 is 13 amino acids. In germline, CDR1 is SQVTM, CDR2 ANQGSEA. The CDR3 bases are TGCAGCGTTGCCGTGACAGGCTACAACGAGCAGTACTTC. Translation: CSVAVTGYNEQYF.